This T cell receptor beta chain was observed in a study of T-cell memory formation after mild COVID-19. TCRdb processed the 5' RACE reads anew with MiXCR; each CDR3 protein has one entry. The sample has approximately 150,000 distinct CDR3 sequences, 15% to 20% seen once; the top ten hold 2% to 2.5%. The CDR3 covers 13 residues. Trimming pared 3 bases from V and 4 bases from J, leaving 9 bases between. Germline V gives CDR1 LNHDA, CDR2 SQIVND (reference sequence). This clonotype was counted a single time. The chain is built from TRBV19 and TRBJ2-5, with a tentative D call TRBD1 (5 bases). The TCR comes from an adult woman who had mild COVID-19 (a few samples of this study predate the infection). Cell type and time point are not known. Sequenced input: PBMCs or a T cell subset sorted from them (not recorded which). DNA of the CDR3: TGTGCCAGTAGTATCCCCCAGGGAGAGACCCAGTACTTC. Its protein is CASSIPQGETQYF.